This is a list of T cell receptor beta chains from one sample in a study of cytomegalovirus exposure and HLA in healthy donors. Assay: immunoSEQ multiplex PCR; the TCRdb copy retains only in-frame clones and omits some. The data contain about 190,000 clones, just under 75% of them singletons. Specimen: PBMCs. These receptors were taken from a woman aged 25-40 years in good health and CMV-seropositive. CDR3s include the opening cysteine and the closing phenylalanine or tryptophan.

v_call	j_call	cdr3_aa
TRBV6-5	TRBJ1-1	CASRAPDRQNTEAFF
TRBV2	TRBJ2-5	CASTGGLRQLQETQYF
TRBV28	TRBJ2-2	CASSPRQGMGTGELFF
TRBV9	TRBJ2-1	CASSVEGSGSPYNEQFF
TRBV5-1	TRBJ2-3	CASSADYTDTQYF
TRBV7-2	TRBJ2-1	CASSYDRGYYNEQFF
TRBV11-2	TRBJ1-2	CASSDRGYGYTF
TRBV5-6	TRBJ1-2	CASSPGQGGFGYTF
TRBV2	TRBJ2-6	CASRGQLAGVPGANVLTF
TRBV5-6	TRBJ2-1	CASSFNAGTSGYNEQFF
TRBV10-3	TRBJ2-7	CAISESLGLAIWEKNEQYF
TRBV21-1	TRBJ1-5	CASSKGGRGTGQPQHF
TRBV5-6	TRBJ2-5	CASSSRTSGTQETQYF
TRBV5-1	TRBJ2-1	CASSPGLGDEQFF
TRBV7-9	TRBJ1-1	CASSFRDRVNTEAFF
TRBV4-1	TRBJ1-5	CASSYDGGGNQPQHF
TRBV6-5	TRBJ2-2	CASSPPPGQGELFF
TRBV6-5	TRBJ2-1	CASSYGGSSYNEQFF
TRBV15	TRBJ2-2	CATKSSGGFQRVGELFF
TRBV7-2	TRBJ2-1	CASSLALYNEQFF
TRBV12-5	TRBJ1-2	CASGLVVGSIQGNYGYTF
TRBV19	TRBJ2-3	CASSDPGLYTDTQYF
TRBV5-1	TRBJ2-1	CASTLGQAGGPQQFF
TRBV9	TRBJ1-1	CASSLGAYRGVNTEAFF
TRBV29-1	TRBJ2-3	CSVATGLAGTDTQYF
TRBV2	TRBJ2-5	CASGPSLAGGLGETQYF
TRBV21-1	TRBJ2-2	CASSKAGKGRGVGTGELFF
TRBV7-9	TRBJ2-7	CASSVQGYQPYEQYF
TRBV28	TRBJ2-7	CASSFGTGALYEQYF
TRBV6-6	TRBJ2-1	CASSKQGNEQFF
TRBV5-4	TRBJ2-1	CASSLYRENEQFF
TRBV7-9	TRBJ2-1	CASSSQREPIYEQFF
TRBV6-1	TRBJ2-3	CASSWGVSTDTQYF
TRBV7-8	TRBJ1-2	CASSLQGNYGYTF
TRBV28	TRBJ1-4	CASIGQGNEKLFF
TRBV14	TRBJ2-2	CASSVGGNTGELFF
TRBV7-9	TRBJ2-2	CASSQGDLMNTGELFF
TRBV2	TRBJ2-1	CASSPLIDNNEQFF
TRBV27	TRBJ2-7	CASSFGRAASYEQYF
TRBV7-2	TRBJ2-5	CASSVGSGTGVGETQYF
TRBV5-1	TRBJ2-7	CASSLTGGSHEQYF
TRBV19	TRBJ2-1	CASSIYGGLNEQFF
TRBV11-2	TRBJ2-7	CASIPGLGVYEQYF
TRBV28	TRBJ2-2	CATTTGLSGELFF
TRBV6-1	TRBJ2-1	CASRAASGRRNEQFF
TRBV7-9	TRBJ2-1	CASSLAFELDRYNEQFF